This T cell receptor beta chain originates from a study of T cell repertoires in cytomegalovirus infection. About the research overall: Both CMV infection and a matching HLA type were indicated by public TCR beta signatures. Study-level points and caveats: The ex vivo response was dominated by HLA-C-restricted CMV-specific TCR beta clonotypes.

In its sample, this clonotype was seen many times. What it recognizes is unknown. Germline assignment: CDR1 SGHTA and CDR2 FQGNSA. Germline trimming cut 4 bases from V and 5 bases from J; bases unmatched to any gene: 7. The CDR3 consists of 14 residues. Each CDR3 protein gets one entry after TCRdb re-called the reads with MiXCR. Of over 150,000 distinct CDR3 sequences in the sample, 13% to 15% were seen once. This clonotype originated in a human donor in good health (CMV status not recorded). Some clones in this sample may be carry-over from other donors' samples. The genes are TRBV7-2 and TRBJ1-2, with 7 bases that match TRBD1. Sequenced material: PBMCs. The CDR3 bases are TGTGCCAGCAGCTCTCGGGACAGCGCTTATGGCTACACCTTC. Residues: CASSSRDSAYGYTF.